A selection of T cell receptor beta chains follows, all from one sample in a study of T cell responses to AZD1222 COVID-19 vaccine. Generated by immunoSEQ multiplex PCR, the TCRdb table keeps only in-frame clones and is missing some. The repertoire holds 110,000 or so clones, 88% seen once, with approximately 3.5% in the top ten. Source: peripheral blood, taken 28 days after the second AZD1222 dose. These TCRs come from an adult who received the AZD1222 COVID-19 vaccine. Both conserved end residues are part of each CDR3. The order of the fields is clone size, D gene, CDR3 length, V gene, J gene, CDR3 DNA, CDR3 protein. D genes are given only for firm matches. Clone size, where shown, is once, few, many, or a class for clones that have expanded.

clone size: -; D gene: TRBD1; CDR3 length: 15; V gene: TRBV5-1; J gene: TRBJ2-4; CDR3 DNA: TGCGCCAGCAGCGGGACAGGGGTCGGCAAAAACATTCAGTACTTC; CDR3 protein: CASSGTGVGKNIQYF
clone size: -; D gene: -; CDR3 length: 12; V gene: TRBV7-3; J gene: TRBJ2-7; CDR3 DNA: TGTGCCAGCAGCCTGGAAAGGGACGAGCAGTACTTC; CDR3 protein: CASSLERDEQYF
clone size: -; D gene: -; CDR3 length: 15; V gene: TRBV11-3; J gene: TRBJ1-3; CDR3 DNA: TGTGCCAGCAGCATTGACCCGGGACCTGGAAACACCATATATTTT; CDR3 protein: CASSIDPGPGNTIYF
clone size: -; D gene: TRBD2; CDR3 length: 16; V gene: TRBV19; J gene: TRBJ2-3; CDR3 DNA: TGTGCCAGTAGTGGGACTAGCGGGGCCCGCACAGATACGCAGTATTTT; CDR3 protein: CASSGTSGARTDTQYF
clone size: -; D gene: -; CDR3 length: 14; V gene: TRBV19; J gene: TRBJ1-1; CDR3 DNA: TGTGCCAGTACTCCCACCCGGCCGGGTAAAGAAGCTTTCTTT; CDR3 protein: CASTPTRPGKEAFF
clone size: -; D gene: TRBD2; CDR3 length: 16; V gene: TRBV27; J gene: TRBJ2-5; CDR3 DNA: TGTGCCAGCAGTCCCCAGACAGCGGGAGGGCGGGAGACCCAGTACTTC; CDR3 protein: CASSPQTAGGRETQYF
clone size: -; D gene: TRBD1; CDR3 length: 15; V gene: TRBV27; J gene: TRBJ1-5; CDR3 DNA: TGTGCCAGCACCCGATCAGGGGGAGGCAATCAGCCCCAGCATTTT; CDR3 protein: CASTRSGGGNQPQHF
clone size: -; D gene: -; CDR3 length: 15; V gene: TRBV7-9; J gene: TRBJ2-7; CDR3 DNA: TGTGCCAGCAGCACCGACAGGCTAAGCTCCTACGAGCAGTACTTC; CDR3 protein: CASSTDRLSSYEQYF
clone size: -; D gene: -; CDR3 length: 15; V gene: TRBV7-3; J gene: TRBJ2-1; CDR3 DNA: TGTGCCAGCAGCCAAGACAGAGGAACAGCCAATGAGCAGTTCTTC; CDR3 protein: CASSQDRGTANEQFF
clone size: -; D gene: TRBD2; CDR3 length: 15; V gene: TRBV9; J gene: TRBJ2-7; CDR3 DNA: TGTGCCAGCAGCGCGAGGGACTATCTCTCCTACGAGCAGTACTTC; CDR3 protein: CASSARDYLSYEQYF
clone size: -; D gene: -; CDR3 length: 16; V gene: TRBV5-5; J gene: TRBJ1-1; CDR3 DNA: TGTGCCAGCAGCCTATTAATAGGAGGTTTGAACACTGAAGCTTTCTTT; CDR3 protein: CASSLLIGGLNTEAFF
clone size: -; D gene: -; CDR3 length: 18; V gene: TRBV18; J gene: TRBJ1-3; CDR3 DNA: TGTGCCAGCTCACCAGGTCTGACAGGTTCCTCCTCTGGAAACACCATATATTTT; CDR3 protein: CASSPGLTGSSSGNTIYF
clone size: -; D gene: TRBD2; CDR3 length: 15; V gene: TRBV11-1; J gene: TRBJ2-7; CDR3 DNA: TGTGCCAGCAGCGGGAGACTAGCGGGGTCCTACGAGCAGTACTTC; CDR3 protein: CASSGRLAGSYEQYF
clone size: -; D gene: TRBD2; CDR3 length: 15; V gene: TRBV6-5; J gene: TRBJ2-5; CDR3 DNA: TGTGCCAGCAGTACGGGACTAGCGGGACGGGAGACCCAGTACTTC; CDR3 protein: CASSTGLAGRETQYF
clone size: -; D gene: -; CDR3 length: 14; V gene: TRBV5-6; J gene: TRBJ2-7; CDR3 DNA: TGTGCCAGCAGCTTTGATCTGGGAAAATACGAGCAGTACTTC; CDR3 protein: CASSFDLGKYEQYF
clone size: -; D gene: TRBD2; CDR3 length: 15; V gene: TRBV19; J gene: TRBJ2-7; CDR3 DNA: TGTGCCAGTCGGACACGGACTAGCGGGGGCCACGAGCAGTACTTC; CDR3 protein: CASRTRTSGGHEQYF
clone size: -; D gene: -; CDR3 length: 15; V gene: TRBV6-5; J gene: TRBJ1-3; CDR3 DNA: TGTGCCAGCAGCAACCGGGACCGCTCTGGAAACACCATATATTTT; CDR3 protein: CASSNRDRSGNTIYF
clone size: -; D gene: TRBD1; CDR3 length: 18; V gene: TRBV5-1; J gene: TRBJ2-5; CDR3 DNA: TGCGCCAGCAGCCCCCTAAGGACAGGGATTGGGGGTCAGGAGACCCAGTACTTC; CDR3 protein: CASSPLRTGIGGQETQYF
clone size: -; D gene: TRBD2; CDR3 length: 15; V gene: TRBV14; J gene: TRBJ2-7; CDR3 DNA: TGTGCCACCTCCGGGGGGTCTCACAGCTCCTACGAGCAGTACTTC; CDR3 protein: CATSGGSHSSYEQYF
clone size: once; D gene: -; CDR3 length: 14; V gene: TRBV27; J gene: TRBJ1-6; CDR3 DNA: TGTGCCAGCAGTTCAAGGGCAGATAATTCACCCCTCCACTTT; CDR3 protein: CASSSRADNSPLHF
clone size: -; D gene: TRBD2; CDR3 length: 19; V gene: TRBV10-1; J gene: TRBJ2-7; CDR3 DNA: TGCGCCAGCAGTGAGTCGAGGATGATGGGGACTAGCGGGCTCTACGAGCAGTACTTC; CDR3 protein: CASSESRMMGTSGLYEQYF
clone size: -; D gene: -; CDR3 length: 14; V gene: TRBV5-4; J gene: TRBJ1-5; CDR3 DNA: TGTGCCAGCAGCTTGGAAGGCACGAATCAGCCCCAGCATTTT; CDR3 protein: CASSLEGTNQPQHF
clone size: once; D gene: -; CDR3 length: 14; V gene: TRBV2; J gene: TRBJ2-2; CDR3 DNA: TGTGCCAGCAAGAGGACAGCGAACACCGGGGAGCTGTTTTTT; CDR3 protein: CASKRTANTGELFF
clone size: -; D gene: TRBD2; CDR3 length: 17; V gene: TRBV19; J gene: TRBJ2-7; CDR3 DNA: TGTGCCAGTAGTATTTCCGTTTCTAGCGGGGGAGCCTACGAGCAGTACTTC; CDR3 protein: CASSISVSSGGAYEQYF
clone size: -; D gene: -; CDR3 length: 13; V gene: TRBV10-3; J gene: TRBJ1-1; CDR3 DNA: TGTGCCATCAGTGAGTTTCGGGGTTCTGAAGCTTTCTTT; CDR3 protein: CAISEFRGSEAFF
clone size: -; D gene: TRBD2; CDR3 length: 17; V gene: TRBV7-8; J gene: TRBJ2-7; CDR3 DNA: TGTGCCAGCAGCTTACTAGGTGGGGGGACTAACCCATACGAGCAGTACTTC; CDR3 protein: CASSLLGGGTNPYEQYF
clone size: -; D gene: TRBD1; CDR3 length: 14; V gene: TRBV11-2; J gene: TRBJ2-4; CDR3 DNA: TGTGCCAGCAGCGGAACAGGGGCCCTAAACATTCAGTACTTC; CDR3 protein: CASSGTGALNIQYF
clone size: few; D gene: -; CDR3 length: 13; V gene: TRBV7-7; J gene: TRBJ2-7; CDR3 DNA: TGTGCCTCTTTAGGAGGGGGCGCATACGAGCAGTACTTC; CDR3 protein: CASLGGGAYEQYF
clone size: -; D gene: -; CDR3 length: 15; V gene: TRBV6-4; J gene: TRBJ2-6; CDR3 DNA: TGTGCCAGCAGTGACGGAGGGAATGGGGCCAACGTCCTGACTTTC; CDR3 protein: CASSDGGNGANVLTF
clone size: -; D gene: -; CDR3 length: 16; V gene: TRBV19; J gene: TRBJ2-2; CDR3 DNA: TGTGCCAGTACCAAAGACTACTGGGTGAACACCGGGGAGCTGTTTTTT; CDR3 protein: CASTKDYWVNTGELFF
clone size: -; D gene: TRBD2; CDR3 length: 16; V gene: TRBV9; J gene: TRBJ2-1; CDR3 DNA: TGTGCCAGCAGCGCACACACTAGCGGGGGGATTAATGAGCAGTTCTTC; CDR3 protein: CASSAHTSGGINEQFF
clone size: -; D gene: TRBD2; CDR3 length: 17; V gene: TRBV30; J gene: TRBJ2-2; CDR3 DNA: TGTGCCTGGAGTGTATTTCCCCTAGCGGGATACGTCGGGGAGCTGTTTTTT; CDR3 protein: CAWSVFPLAGYVGELFF
clone size: once; D gene: -; CDR3 length: 15; V gene: TRBV27; J gene: TRBJ2-7; CDR3 DNA: TGTGCCAGCAGTTTTCGACAGGGAGGGTCCTCCGAGCAGTACTTC; CDR3 protein: CASSFRQGGSSEQYF
clone size: -; D gene: -; CDR3 length: 14; V gene: TRBV11-1; J gene: TRBJ1-1; CDR3 DNA: TGTGCCAGCCTTGGACAGACTTCGAACACTGAAGCTTTCTTT; CDR3 protein: CASLGQTSNTEAFF
clone size: -; D gene: -; CDR3 length: 16; V gene: TRBV7-2; J gene: TRBJ1-2; CDR3 DNA: TGTGCCAGCAGCTTAGATGGGGGGGCAGCGAACTATGGCTACACCTTC; CDR3 protein: CASSLDGGAANYGYTF
clone size: few; D gene: TRBD1; CDR3 length: 14; V gene: TRBV24-1; J gene: TRBJ1-2; CDR3 DNA: TGTGCCACGGAGGCCCGGACAGGGACGGATGGCTACACCTTC; CDR3 protein: CATEARTGTDGYTF
clone size: -; D gene: TRBD1; CDR3 length: 15; V gene: TRBV28; J gene: TRBJ1-5; CDR3 DNA: TGTGCCAGCAGACGACAGGGGGCTGGGAATCAGCCCCAGCATTTT; CDR3 protein: CASRRQGAGNQPQHF
clone size: -; D gene: TRBD2; CDR3 length: 17; V gene: TRBV7-9; J gene: TRBJ2-1; CDR3 DNA: TGTGCCAGCAGCTCGACTAGCGGGGGGGCCGTAGTCTATGAGCAGTTCTTC; CDR3 protein: CASSSTSGGAVVYEQFF
clone size: once; D gene: TRBD1; CDR3 length: 14; V gene: TRBV7-2; J gene: TRBJ2-7; CDR3 DNA: TGTGCCAGCCGTGGTTGGGACAGGGGAGACGAGCAGTACTTC; CDR3 protein: CASRGWDRGDEQYF
clone size: -; D gene: -; CDR3 length: 16; V gene: TRBV6-2/TRBV6-3; J gene: TRBJ2-1; CDR3 DNA: TGTGCCAGCAGTTATGGTGCCCCAACCCCCAACAATGAGCAGTTCTTC; CDR3 protein: CASSYGAPTPNNEQFF
clone size: -; D gene: -; CDR3 length: 14; V gene: TRBV2; J gene: TRBJ2-5; CDR3 DNA: TGTGCCAGCAGCCCCGAAGGGGGAGGAGAGACCCAGTACTTC; CDR3 protein: CASSPEGGGETQYF
clone size: -; D gene: -; CDR3 length: 13; V gene: TRBV5-4; J gene: TRBJ2-7; CDR3 DNA: TGTGCCAGCAGCTTGACAGGCGGGTACGAGCAGTACTTC; CDR3 protein: CASSLTGGYEQYF
clone size: -; D gene: TRBD2; CDR3 length: 16; V gene: TRBV11-3; J gene: TRBJ2-3; CDR3 DNA: TGTGCCAGCAGCTGGGGGACTAGCGGGGACCCAGATACGCAGTATTTT; CDR3 protein: CASSWGTSGDPDTQYF
clone size: -; D gene: -; CDR3 length: 15; V gene: TRBV4-2; J gene: TRBJ2-5; CDR3 DNA: TGTGCCAGCAGCCAAATACAGGGCGCCCAAGAGACCCAGTACTTC; CDR3 protein: CASSQIQGAQETQYF
clone size: -; D gene: -; CDR3 length: 12; V gene: TRBV12-3/TRBV12-4; J gene: TRBJ1-1; CDR3 DNA: TGTGCCAGCAGTTTATGGGGGACAGAAGCTTTCTTT; CDR3 protein: CASSLWGTEAFF
clone size: -; D gene: -; CDR3 length: 14; V gene: TRBV7-9; J gene: TRBJ1-2; CDR3 DNA: TGTGCCAGCAGCCTAAGACCAGAGGGAGTTGGCTACACCTTC; CDR3 protein: CASSLRPEGVGYTF
clone size: -; D gene: -; CDR3 length: 14; V gene: TRBV7-9; J gene: TRBJ2-7; CDR3 DNA: TGTGCCGAAGACGGGGACCTGGAGACAAGCAAGCAGTACTTC; CDR3 protein: CAEDGDLETSKQYF
clone size: -; D gene: -; CDR3 length: 13; V gene: TRBV29-1; J gene: TRBJ2-6; CDR3 DNA: TGCAGCGTTGATGGCTCTGGGGCCAACGTCCTGACTTTC; CDR3 protein: CSVDGSGANVLTF
clone size: -; D gene: -; CDR3 length: 12; V gene: TRBV4-2; J gene: TRBJ2-7; CDR3 DNA: TGTGCCAGCAGCCAGGAAAGGAGGGAGCAGTACTTC; CDR3 protein: CASSQERREQYF
clone size: once; D gene: TRBD1; CDR3 length: 16; V gene: TRBV4-3; J gene: TRBJ1-1; CDR3 DNA: TGCGCCAGCAGCCATCGGACAGGGCCCTTGAACACTGAAGCTTTCTTT; CDR3 protein: CASSHRTGPLNTEAFF
clone size: once; D gene: -; CDR3 length: 14; V gene: TRBV5-1; J gene: TRBJ2-3; CDR3 DNA: TGCGCCAGCAGCCAAGGACAGAGCACAGATACGCAGTATTTT; CDR3 protein: CASSQGQSTDTQYF
clone size: -; D gene: -; CDR3 length: 10; V gene: TRBV2; J gene: TRBJ2-3; CDR3 DNA: TGTGCCAGCCCAACGGATACGCAGTATTTT; CDR3 protein: CASPTDTQYF